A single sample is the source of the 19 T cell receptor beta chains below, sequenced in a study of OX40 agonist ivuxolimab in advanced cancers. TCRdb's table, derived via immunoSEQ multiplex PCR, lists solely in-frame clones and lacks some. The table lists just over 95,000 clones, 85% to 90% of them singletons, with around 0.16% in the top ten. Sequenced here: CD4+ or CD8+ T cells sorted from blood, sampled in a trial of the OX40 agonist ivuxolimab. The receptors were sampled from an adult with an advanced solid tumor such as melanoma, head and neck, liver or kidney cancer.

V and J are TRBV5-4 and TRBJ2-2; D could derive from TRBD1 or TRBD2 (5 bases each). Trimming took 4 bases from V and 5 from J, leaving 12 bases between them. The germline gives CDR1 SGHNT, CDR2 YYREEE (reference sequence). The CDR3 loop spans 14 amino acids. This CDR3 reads CASSPRDPTGELFF. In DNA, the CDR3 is TGTGCCAGCAGCCCTCGGGACCCTACCGGGGAGCTGTTTTTT. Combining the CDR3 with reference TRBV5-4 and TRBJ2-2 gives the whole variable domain ETGVTQSPTHLIKTRGQQVTLRCSSQSGHNTVSWYQQALGQGPQFIFQYYREEENGRGNFPPRFSGLQFPNYSSELNVNALELDDSALYLCASSPRDPTGELFFGEGSRLTVL.

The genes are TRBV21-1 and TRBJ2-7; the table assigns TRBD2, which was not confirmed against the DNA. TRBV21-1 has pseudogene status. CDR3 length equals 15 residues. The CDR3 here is CASIIAFREAYEQYF. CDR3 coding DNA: TGTGCCAGCATCATAGCGTTCAGGGAGGCCTACGAGCAGTACTTC.

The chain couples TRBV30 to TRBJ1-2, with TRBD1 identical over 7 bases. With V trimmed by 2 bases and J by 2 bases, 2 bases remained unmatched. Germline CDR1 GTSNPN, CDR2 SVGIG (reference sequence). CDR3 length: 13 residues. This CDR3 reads CAWSSTGNYGYTF. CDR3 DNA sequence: TGTGCCTGGAGTTCGACAGGGAACTATGGCTACACCTTC.

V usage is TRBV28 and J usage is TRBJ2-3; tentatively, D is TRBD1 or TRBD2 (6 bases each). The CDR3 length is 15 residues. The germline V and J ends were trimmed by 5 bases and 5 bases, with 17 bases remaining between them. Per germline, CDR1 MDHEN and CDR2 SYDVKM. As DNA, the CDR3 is TGTGCCAGCAGTCTGACGGGGGCGAAAGGAGATACGCAGTATTTT. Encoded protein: CASSLTGAKGDTQYF.

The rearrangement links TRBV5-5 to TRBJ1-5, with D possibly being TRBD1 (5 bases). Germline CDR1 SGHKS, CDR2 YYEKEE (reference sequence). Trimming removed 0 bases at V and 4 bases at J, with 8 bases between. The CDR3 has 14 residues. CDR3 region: CASSLGTLNQPQHF. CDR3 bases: TGTGCCAGCAGCTTGGGGACACTTAATCAGCCCCAGCATTTT.

The CDR3 loop is CASSLQGTYEQYF. The CDR3 nucleotides are TGCGCCAGCAGCTTACAGGGGACTTACGAGCAGTACTTC. The genes are TRBV5-1 and TRBJ2-7; D might be TRBD1 (7 bases). Germline assignment: CDR1 SGHRS and CDR2 YFSETQ. V was shortened by 2 bases and J by 4 bases, with 10 bases between the two germline ends. There are 13 residues in the CDR3. The full variable domain, in which reference TRBV5-1 and TRBJ2-7 provide the parts outside the CDR3, is KAGVTQTPRYLIKTRGQQVTLSCSPISGHRSVSWYQQTPGQGLQFLFEYFSETQRNKGNFPGRFSGRQFSNSRSEMNVSTLELGDSALYLCASSLQGTYEQYFGPGTRLTVT.

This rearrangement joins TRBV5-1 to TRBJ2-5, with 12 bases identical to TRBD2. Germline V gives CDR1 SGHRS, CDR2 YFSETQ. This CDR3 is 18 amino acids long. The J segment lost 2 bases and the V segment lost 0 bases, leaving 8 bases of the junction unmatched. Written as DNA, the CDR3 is TGCGCCAGCAGCTTGGGTTTACTAGCGGGAGGACCTCAAGAGACCCAGTACTTC. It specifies CASSLGLLAGGPQETQYF.

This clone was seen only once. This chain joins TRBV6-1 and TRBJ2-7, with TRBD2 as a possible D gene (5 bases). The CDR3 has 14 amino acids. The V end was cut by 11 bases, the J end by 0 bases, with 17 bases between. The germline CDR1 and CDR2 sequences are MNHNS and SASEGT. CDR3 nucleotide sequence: TGTGCCGGACGACCTCGGGCGGGCTCCTACGAGCAGTACTTC. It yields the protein CAGRPRAGSYEQYF.

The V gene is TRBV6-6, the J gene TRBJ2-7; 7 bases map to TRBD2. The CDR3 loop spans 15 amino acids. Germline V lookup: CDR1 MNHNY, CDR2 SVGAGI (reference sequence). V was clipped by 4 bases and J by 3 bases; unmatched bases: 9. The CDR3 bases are TGTGCCAGCAGTTCCCCGACTAGCAGCGTCTACGAGCAGTACTTC. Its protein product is CASSSPTSSVYEQYF.

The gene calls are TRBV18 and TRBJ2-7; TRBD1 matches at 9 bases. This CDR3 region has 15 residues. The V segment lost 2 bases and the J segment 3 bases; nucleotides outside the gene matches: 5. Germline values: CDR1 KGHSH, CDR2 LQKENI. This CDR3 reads CASSPGGTGHYEQYF. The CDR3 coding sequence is TGTGCCAGCTCACCAGGAGGGACAGGGCACTACGAGCAGTACTTC.

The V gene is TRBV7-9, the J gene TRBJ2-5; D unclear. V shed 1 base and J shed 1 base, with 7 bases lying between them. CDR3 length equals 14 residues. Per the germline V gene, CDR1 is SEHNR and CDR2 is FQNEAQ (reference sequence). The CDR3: CASSLEGVQETQYF. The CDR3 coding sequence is TGTGCCAGCAGCTTAGAGGGTGTCCAAGAGACCCAGTACTTC.

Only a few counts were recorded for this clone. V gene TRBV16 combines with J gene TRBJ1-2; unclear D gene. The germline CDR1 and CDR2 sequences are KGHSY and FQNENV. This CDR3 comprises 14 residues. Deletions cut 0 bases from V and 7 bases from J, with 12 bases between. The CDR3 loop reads CASSQSGVGSGYTF. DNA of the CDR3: TGTGCCAGCAGCCAATCTGGAGTGGGTAGTGGCTACACCTTC.

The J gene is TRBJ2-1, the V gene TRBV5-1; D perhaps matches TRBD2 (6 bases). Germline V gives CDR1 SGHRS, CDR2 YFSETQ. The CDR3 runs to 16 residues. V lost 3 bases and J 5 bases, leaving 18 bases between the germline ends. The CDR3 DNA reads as TGCGCCAGCAGCTCTCCTCTCTTCGGGAGTGACAATGAGCAGTTCTTC. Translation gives CASSSPLFGSDNEQFF.

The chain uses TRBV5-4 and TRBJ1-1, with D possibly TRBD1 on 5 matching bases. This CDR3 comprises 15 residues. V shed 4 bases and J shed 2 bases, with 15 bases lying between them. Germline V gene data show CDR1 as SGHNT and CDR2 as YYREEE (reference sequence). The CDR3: CASSLDLGTNTEAFF. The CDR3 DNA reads TGTGCCAGCAGCCTAGACCTGGGGACTAACACTGAAGCTTTCTTT.

The CDR3 sequence is CASSVDAGANVLTF. As DNA, the CDR3 is TGTGCCAGCAGCGTAGACGCTGGGGCCAACGTCCTGACTTTC. The chain has TRBV9 and TRBJ2-6; D ambiguous. Trimming pared 0 bases from V and 2 bases from J, leaving 3 bases between. The CDR3 runs to 14 residues. Germline assignment: CDR1 SGDLS and CDR2 YYNGEE.

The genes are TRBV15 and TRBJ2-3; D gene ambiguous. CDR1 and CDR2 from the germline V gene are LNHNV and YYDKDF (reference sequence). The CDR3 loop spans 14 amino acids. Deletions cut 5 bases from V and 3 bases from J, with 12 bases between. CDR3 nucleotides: TGTGCCACCAGCCGGTCCTTTCGAACAGATACGCAGTATTTT. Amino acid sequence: CATSRSFRTDTQYF.

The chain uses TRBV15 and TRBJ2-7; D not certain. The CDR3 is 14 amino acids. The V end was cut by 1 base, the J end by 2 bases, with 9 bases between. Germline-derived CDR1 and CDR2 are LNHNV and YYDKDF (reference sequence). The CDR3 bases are TGTGCCACCAGCAGAGTTGGCGCCACCTACGAGCAGTACTTC. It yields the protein CATSRVGATYEQYF.

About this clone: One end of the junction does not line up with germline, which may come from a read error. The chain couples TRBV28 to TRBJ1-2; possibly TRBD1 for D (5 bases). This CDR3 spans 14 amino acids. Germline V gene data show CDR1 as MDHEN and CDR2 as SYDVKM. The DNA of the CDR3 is TGTGCCAGCACTTTAGGGGCTTTAGGCTATGGCTACACCTTC. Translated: CASTLGALGYGYTF.

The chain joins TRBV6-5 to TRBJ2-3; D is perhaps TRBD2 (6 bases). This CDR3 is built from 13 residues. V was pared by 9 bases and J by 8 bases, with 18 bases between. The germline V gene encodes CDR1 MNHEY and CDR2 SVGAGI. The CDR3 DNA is TGTGCCAGTAACGGGGACTTCGCAACTACGCAGTATTTT. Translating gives CASNGDFATTQYF.